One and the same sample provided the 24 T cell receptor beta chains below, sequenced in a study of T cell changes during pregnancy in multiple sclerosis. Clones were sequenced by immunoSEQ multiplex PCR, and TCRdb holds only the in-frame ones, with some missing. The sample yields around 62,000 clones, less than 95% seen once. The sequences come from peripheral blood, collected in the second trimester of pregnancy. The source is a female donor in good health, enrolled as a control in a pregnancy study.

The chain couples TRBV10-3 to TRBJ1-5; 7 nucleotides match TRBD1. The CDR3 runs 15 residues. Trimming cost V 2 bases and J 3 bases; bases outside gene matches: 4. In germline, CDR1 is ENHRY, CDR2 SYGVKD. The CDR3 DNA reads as TGTGCCATCAGTGAGAGACAGGGTATCAATCAGCCCCAGCATTTT. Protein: CAISERQGINQPQHF.

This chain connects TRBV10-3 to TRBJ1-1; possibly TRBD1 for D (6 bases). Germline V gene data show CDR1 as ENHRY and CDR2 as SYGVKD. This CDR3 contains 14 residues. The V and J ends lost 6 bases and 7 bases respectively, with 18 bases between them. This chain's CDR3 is CAIRDSNSLNEAFF. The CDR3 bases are TGTGCCATCAGGGACAGTAATTCCCTCAATGAAGCTTTCTTT.

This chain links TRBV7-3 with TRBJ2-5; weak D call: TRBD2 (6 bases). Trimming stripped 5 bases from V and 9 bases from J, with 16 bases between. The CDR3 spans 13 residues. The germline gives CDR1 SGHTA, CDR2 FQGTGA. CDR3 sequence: CASSRTKDNAQYF. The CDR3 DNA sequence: TGTGCCAGCAGCCGGACTAAAGACAATGCCCAGTACTTC.

The CDR3 nucleotides are TGTGCCAGCATCCCGGACAGAACTAATGAAAAACTGTTTTTT. Amino acids: CASIPDRTNEKLFF. This chain links TRBV7-9 with TRBJ1-4, with D possibly matching TRBD1 (6 bases). V lost 7 bases and J lost 1, with 10 bases in between. This CDR3 spans 14 amino acids. The germline CDR1 and CDR2 sequences are SEHNR and FQNEAQ (reference sequence).

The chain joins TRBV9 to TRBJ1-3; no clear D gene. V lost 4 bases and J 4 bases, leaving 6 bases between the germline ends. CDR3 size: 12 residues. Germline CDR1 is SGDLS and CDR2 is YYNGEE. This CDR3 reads CASSQVGNTIYF. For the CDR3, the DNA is TGTGCCAGCAGCCAGGTCGGAAACACCATATATTTT.

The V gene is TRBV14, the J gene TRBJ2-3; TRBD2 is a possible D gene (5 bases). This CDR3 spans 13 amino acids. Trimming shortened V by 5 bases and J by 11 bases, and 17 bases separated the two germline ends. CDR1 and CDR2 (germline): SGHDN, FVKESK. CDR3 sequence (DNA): TGTGCCAGCAGCGCCCAGCCGAGCGGTGGGCAGTATTTT. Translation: CASSAQPSGGQYF.

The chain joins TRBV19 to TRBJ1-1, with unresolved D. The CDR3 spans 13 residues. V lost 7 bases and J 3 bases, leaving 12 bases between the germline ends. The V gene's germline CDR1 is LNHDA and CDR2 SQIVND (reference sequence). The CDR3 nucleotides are TGTGCCAGTACCCCCGACTGGGACACTGAAGCTTTCTTT. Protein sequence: CASTPDWDTEAFF.

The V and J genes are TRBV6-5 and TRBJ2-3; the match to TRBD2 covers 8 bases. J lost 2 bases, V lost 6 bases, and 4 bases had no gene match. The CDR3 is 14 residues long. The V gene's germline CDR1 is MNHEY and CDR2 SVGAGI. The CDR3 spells CASRAGGFTDTQYF. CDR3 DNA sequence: TGTGCCAGCAGGGCGGGGGGTTTCACAGATACGCAGTATTTT.

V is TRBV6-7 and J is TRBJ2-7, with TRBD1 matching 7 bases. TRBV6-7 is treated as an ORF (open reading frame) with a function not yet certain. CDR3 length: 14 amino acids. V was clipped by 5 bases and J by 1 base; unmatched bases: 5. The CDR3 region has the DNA TGTGCCAGCAGTCTTGGGACAGATTCCTACGAGCAGTACTTC. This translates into CASSLGTDSYEQYF.

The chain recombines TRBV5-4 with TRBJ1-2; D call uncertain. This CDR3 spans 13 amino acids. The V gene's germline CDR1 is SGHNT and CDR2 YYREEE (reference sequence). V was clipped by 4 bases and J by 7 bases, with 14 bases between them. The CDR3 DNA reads TGTGCCAGCAGCAGTCCAAGGGAGGGTGGCTACACCTTC. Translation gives CASSSPREGGYTF.

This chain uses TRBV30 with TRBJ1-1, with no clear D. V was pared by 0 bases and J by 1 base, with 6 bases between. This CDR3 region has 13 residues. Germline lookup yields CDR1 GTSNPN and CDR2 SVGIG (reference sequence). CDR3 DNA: TGTGCCTGGAGTGTCGGAGGGAACACTGAAGCTTTCTTT. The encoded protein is CAWSVGGNTEAFF.

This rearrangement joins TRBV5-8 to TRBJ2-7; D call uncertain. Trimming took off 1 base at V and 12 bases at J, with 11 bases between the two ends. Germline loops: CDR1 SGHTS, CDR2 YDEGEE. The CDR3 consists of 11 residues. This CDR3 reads CASSLRKVAYF. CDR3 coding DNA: TGTGCCAGCAGCTTGAGGAAGGTAGCGTACTTC.

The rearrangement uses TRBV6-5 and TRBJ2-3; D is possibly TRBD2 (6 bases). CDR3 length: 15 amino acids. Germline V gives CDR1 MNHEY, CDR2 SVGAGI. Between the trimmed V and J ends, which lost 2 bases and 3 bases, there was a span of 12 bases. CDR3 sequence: CASSYGGRSTDTQYF. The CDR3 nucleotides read TGTGCCAGCAGTTACGGGGGGAGATCGACAGATACGCAGTATTTT.

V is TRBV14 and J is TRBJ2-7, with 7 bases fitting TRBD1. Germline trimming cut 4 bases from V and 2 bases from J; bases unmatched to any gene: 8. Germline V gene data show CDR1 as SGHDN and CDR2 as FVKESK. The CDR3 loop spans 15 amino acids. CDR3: CASSLNRGWAYEQYF. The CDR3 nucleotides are TGTGCCAGCAGCCTAAACAGGGGTTGGGCCTACGAGCAGTACTTC.

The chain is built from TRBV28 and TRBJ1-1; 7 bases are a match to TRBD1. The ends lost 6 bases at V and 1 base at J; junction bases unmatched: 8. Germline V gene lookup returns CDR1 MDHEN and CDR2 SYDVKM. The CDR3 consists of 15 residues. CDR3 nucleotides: TGTGCCAGCAGCCGGACAGGCGGAACGAACACTGAAGCTTTCTTT. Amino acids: CASSRTGGTNTEAFF.

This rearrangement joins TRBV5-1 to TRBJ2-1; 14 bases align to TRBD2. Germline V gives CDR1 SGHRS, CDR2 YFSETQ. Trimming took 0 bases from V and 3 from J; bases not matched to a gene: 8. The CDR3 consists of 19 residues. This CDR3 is CASSLVRGTSGGIYNEQFF. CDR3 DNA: TGCGCCAGCAGCTTGGTTCGAGGGACTAGCGGGGGAATCTACAATGAGCAGTTCTTC.

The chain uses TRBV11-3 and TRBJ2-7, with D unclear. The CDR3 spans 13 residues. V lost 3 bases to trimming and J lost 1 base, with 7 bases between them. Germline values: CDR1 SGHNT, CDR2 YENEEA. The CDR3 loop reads CASSFSLSYEQYF. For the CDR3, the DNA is TGTGCCAGCAGCTTTTCCTTATCCTACGAGCAGTACTTC.

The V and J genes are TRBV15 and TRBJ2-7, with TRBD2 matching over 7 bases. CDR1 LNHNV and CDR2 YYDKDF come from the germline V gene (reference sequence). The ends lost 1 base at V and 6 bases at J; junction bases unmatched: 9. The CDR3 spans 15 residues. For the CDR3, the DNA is TGTGCCACCAGCAGAGTTCGCGGGAGTCTCCGCGAGCAGTACTTC. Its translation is CATSRVRGSLREQYF.

CDR3 nucleotides: TGTGCCAGCAGCTGGAGCGGCAGGGGGAGCGCCGATACGCAGTATTTT. This encodes CASSWSGRGSADTQYF. V gene TRBV7-6 combines with J gene TRBJ2-3; 7 bases are shared with TRBD1. V shed 4 bases, J shed 6 bases, and the junction held 13 bases outside the gene matches. This CDR3 region has 16 residues. Germline CDR1 SGHVS, CDR2 FNYEAQ.

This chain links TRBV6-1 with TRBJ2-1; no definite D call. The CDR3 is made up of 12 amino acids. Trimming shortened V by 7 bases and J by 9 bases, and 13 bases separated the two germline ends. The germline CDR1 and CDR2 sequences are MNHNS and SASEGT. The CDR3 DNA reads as TGTGCCAGCACCCAGGTTGTAGGTGAGCAGTTCTTC. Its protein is CASTQVVGEQFF.

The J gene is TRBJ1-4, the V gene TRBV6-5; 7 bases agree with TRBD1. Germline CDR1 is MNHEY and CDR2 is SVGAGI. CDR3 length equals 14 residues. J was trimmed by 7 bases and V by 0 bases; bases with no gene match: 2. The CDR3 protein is CASSYSNRGEKLFF. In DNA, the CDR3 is TGTGCCAGCAGTTACTCGAACAGGGGTGAAAAACTGTTTTTT.

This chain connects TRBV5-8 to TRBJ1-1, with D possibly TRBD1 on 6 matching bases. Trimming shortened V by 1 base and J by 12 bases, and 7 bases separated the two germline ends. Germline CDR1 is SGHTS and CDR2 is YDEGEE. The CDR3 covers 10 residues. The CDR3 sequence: CASSLTGTFF. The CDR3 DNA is TGTGCCAGCAGCTTGACAGGGACTTTCTTT.

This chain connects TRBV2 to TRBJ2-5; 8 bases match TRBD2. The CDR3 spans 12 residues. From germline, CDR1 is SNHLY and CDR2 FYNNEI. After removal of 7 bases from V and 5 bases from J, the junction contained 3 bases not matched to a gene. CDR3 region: CASTGGRETQYF. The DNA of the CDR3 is TGTGCCAGCACCGGCGGGAGGGAGACCCAGTACTTC.

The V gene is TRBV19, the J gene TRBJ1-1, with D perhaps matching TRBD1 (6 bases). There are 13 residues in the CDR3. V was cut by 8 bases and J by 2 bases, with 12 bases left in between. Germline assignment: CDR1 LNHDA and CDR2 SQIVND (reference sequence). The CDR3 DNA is TGTGCCAGTGATCCAGGGGATAACACTGAAGCTTTCTTT. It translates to CASDPGDNTEAFF.